This T cell receptor beta chain was profiled in a study of T cell changes during pregnancy in multiple sclerosis. Sequenced by immunoSEQ multiplex PCR; TCRdb stores in-frame clones only, minus some. The sample records approximately 90,000 clones, 85% to 95% being singletons. The sample in question was peripheral blood, obtained before pregnancy. This sequence was found in a female donor with multiple sclerosis, enrolled in a pregnancy study.

The CDR3 nucleotides are TGTGCCATCAGTGGGACCGGGACAGGGGGTCGACGGCGGAACACCGGGGAGCTGTTTTTT. Protein sequence: CAISGTGTGGRRRNTGELFF. This chain links TRBV10-3 with TRBJ2-2; TRBD1 agrees at 11 bases. Germline-derived CDR1 and CDR2 are ENHRY and SYGVKD. CDR3 length equals 20 residues. Trimming cost V 4 bases and J 1 base; bases outside gene matches: 14.